This T cell receptor (beta chain) was found in a study of Graves' ophthalmopathy and Graves' hyperthyroidism. This clonotype was recorded at least ten times. Its antigen is not identified. Overall study findings and caveats: Separation of ophthalmopathy from stable hyperthyroidism was achieved by a 13-signature model, at approximately 88% sensitivity and approximately 84% specificity.

The authors amplified TCR beta CDR3 regions, and they did so from RNA transcripts for repertoire sequencing. Scientists carried out first-round RT-PCR using HTBI primers and then a second-round multiplex PCR. TCRdb re-derived calls from the multiplex PCR reads in MiXCR, one entry per CDR3 protein. The profile shows around 1,200,000 distinct CDR3 sequences, 35% to 45% of them singletons. Sequenced sample: peripheral blood or thyroid tissue (not recorded which). The source of this sequence is an adult man with Graves' hyperthyroidism.

The CDR3 region has the DNA TGTGCCAGCAGCTTAGGGTCATCGGGCTACACCTTC. Translating it yields CASSLGSSGYTF. This sequence joins TRBV11-2 and TRBJ1-2; D not certain. V shed 1 base and J shed 8 bases, with 8 bases lying between them. Germline-derived CDR1 and CDR2 are SGHAT and FQNNGV. This CDR3 is 12 amino acids long.